A single sample gave rise to the 2 T cell receptor beta chains below, sequenced in a study of blood T cell repertoires in COVID-19. The assay was immunoSEQ multiplex PCR, and TCRdb's table has in-frame clones only and misses some. In the table there are around 95,000 clones, more than 75% of which are singletons. The material sequenced was peripheral blood. The source is a human donor in a cohort sampled during active COVID-19.

This chain joins TRBV4-1 and TRBJ1-3; D is undetermined. The CDR3 sequence is 15 residues long. V gave up 2 bases and J gave up 4 bases, with 12 bases separating them. Germline V gives CDR1 MGHRA, CDR2 YSYEKL. As DNA, the CDR3 is TGCGCCAGCAGCCAATTGGCGGGGAACGGAAACACCATATATTTT. Translation gives CASSQLAGNGNTIYF.

The rearrangement uses TRBV20-1 and TRBJ1-2; 7 positions match TRBD1. V shed 3 bases and J 7 bases; nucleotides not matched to a gene: 8. Germline V gives CDR1 DFQATT, CDR2 SNEGSKA (reference sequence). The CDR3 consists of 13 residues. Written as DNA, the CDR3 is TGCAGTGCTAGTGCGTACAGGGGACCTGGCTACACCTTC. Encoded protein: CSASAYRGPGYTF.